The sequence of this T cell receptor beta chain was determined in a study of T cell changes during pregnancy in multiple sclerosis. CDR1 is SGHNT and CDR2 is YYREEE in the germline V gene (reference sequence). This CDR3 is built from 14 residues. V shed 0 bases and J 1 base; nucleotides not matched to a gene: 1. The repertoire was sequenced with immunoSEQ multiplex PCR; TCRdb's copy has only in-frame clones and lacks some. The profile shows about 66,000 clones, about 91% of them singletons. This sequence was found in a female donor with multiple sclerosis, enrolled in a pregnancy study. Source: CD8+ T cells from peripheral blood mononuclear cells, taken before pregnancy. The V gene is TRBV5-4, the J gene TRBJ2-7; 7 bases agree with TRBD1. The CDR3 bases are TGTGCCAGCAGCTTGGAGGGACAGTCCTACGAGCAGTACTTC. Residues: CASSLEGQSYEQYF.